This TCR beta chain was sequenced during a study of T cell responses to AZD1222 COVID-19 vaccine. General study points: Spike-wide vaccine-associated CD4 TCRs dominated at 160-218 and 743-854. Compared with day 0, the breadth and depth of the Spike-specific TCR repertoire rose significantly after two doses of AZD1222.

Assay used: immunoSEQ multiplex PCR; TCRdb lists only in-frame clones, some missing. Among over 150,000 clones, around 88% were seen once, and the ten largest hold approximately 0.97%. A word on this clone: What it binds is unknown.

Whether given at about 4 or about 12 weeks, second doses were pooled. V lost 5 bases to trimming and J lost 2 bases, with 6 bases between them. CDR1 is SEHNR and CDR2 is FQNEAQ in the germline V gene (reference sequence). This CDR3 comprises 13 residues. The chain uses TRBV7-9 and TRBJ1-4; D gene uncertain. Sequenced material: peripheral blood, taken 28 days after the second AZD1222 dose. This clonotype was sampled from an adult who received the AZD1222 COVID-19 vaccine. In nucleotides, the CDR3 is TGTGCCAGCAGCCCGCCGACTAATGAAAAACTGTTTTTT. Translated: CASSPPTNEKLFF.